The next 27 T cell receptor beta chains were all read from a single sample in a study of cytomegalovirus exposure and HLA in healthy donors. This PCR relied on a set of 60 Vbeta primers and 13 Jbeta primers. The table came from immunoSEQ multiplex PCR; TCRdb's copy has only in-frame clones and leaves some out. Among 65,000 to 95,000 clones listed, around 80% were seen once. Material for sequencing was PBMCs. The source is a male donor in good health and CMV-seropositive.

This chain links TRBV6-4 with TRBJ2-1, with 8 bases matching TRBD1. Germline V gene data show CDR1 as MRHNA and CDR2 as SNTAGT. This CDR3 spans 15 amino acids. V lost 0 bases and J lost 7; bases outside the gene matches: 5. The CDR3 DNA sequence: TGTGCCAGCAGTGACTCAACGACAGGGGCGAATGAGCAGTTCTTC. Its protein product is CASSDSTTGANEQFF.

This chain joins TRBV18 and TRBJ1-2, with D hard to call. Trimming shortened V by 3 bases and J by 4 bases, and 15 bases separated the two germline ends. CDR1 and CDR2 from the germline V gene are KGHSH and LQKENI. The CDR3 loop spans 15 amino acids. The DNA of the CDR3 is TGTGCCAGCTCACCCCCCCTCTTGAGTGGCTATGGCTACACCTTC. Its translation is CASSPPLLSGYGYTF.

The chain joins TRBV5-1 to TRBJ2-5; 10 bases are shared with TRBD2. The germline CDR1 and CDR2 sequences are SGHRS and YFSETQ. The ends lost 4 bases at V and 3 bases at J; junction bases unmatched: 6. The CDR3 sequence is 15 residues long. The DNA for the CDR3 is TGCGCCAGCAGCCAACTCGGACTAGCGGAAGAGACCCAGTACTTC. Its translation: CASSQLGLAEETQYF.

A single count supports this clone. V gene TRBV19 combines with J gene TRBJ2-1; TRBD2 is a possible D gene (7 bases). Germline V gene lookup returns CDR1 LNHDA and CDR2 SQIVND (reference sequence). This CDR3 is built from 15 residues. The germline V and J ends were trimmed by 7 bases and 4 bases, with 17 bases remaining between them. This CDR3 is CASTEGGGNYNEQFF. The CDR3 bases are TGTGCCAGTACGGAGGGAGGGGGTAATTACAATGAGCAGTTCTTC.

This chain joins TRBV27 and TRBJ1-4; no firm D call. Germline V gene data show CDR1 as MNHEY and CDR2 as SMNVEV (reference sequence). Deletions cut 2 bases from V and 8 bases from J, with 9 bases between. The length of the CDR3 is 13 residues. CDR3 sequence reads: CASSLQDGEKLFF. The CDR3 DNA reads as TGTGCCAGCAGTTTACAGGATGGCGAAAAACTGTTTTTT. Based on the CDR3 plus reference TRBV27 and TRBJ1-4, the full variable domain is EAQVTQNPRYLITVTGKKLTVTCSQNMNHEYMSWYRQDPGLGLRQIYYSMNVEVTDKGDVPEGYKVSRKEKRNFPLILESPSPNQTSLYFCASSLQDGEKLFFGSGTQLSVL.

The V call is TRBV7-6, the J call TRBJ2-3; 16 bases map to TRBD2. The CDR3 sequence is 20 residues long. CDR1 SGHVS and CDR2 FNYEAQ come from the germline V gene. V lost 3 bases, J lost 1 base, and 10 bases stayed unmatched. For the CDR3, the DNA is TGTGCCAGCAGCTTGATGGGACTAGCGGGAGGGGGGACTCGCACAGATACGCAGTATTTT. This gives the protein CASSLMGLAGGGTRTDTQYF.

The genes are TRBV5-1 and TRBJ2-3, with D tentatively TRBD2 (6 bases). The V and J ends lost 2 bases and 1 base respectively, with 14 bases between them. The CDR3 extends over 16 amino acids. Germline lookup yields CDR1 SGHRS and CDR2 YFSETQ. CDR3 protein: CASSFSSWGGTDTQYF. The CDR3 DNA reads TGCGCCAGCAGCTTTTCCTCGTGGGGGGGCACAGATACGCAGTATTTT.

The V call is TRBV6-1, the J call TRBJ2-7; D is unresolved. Per the germline V gene, CDR1 is MNHNS and CDR2 is SASEGT. The CDR3 is made up of 14 amino acids. The V gene lost 3 bases and the J gene lost 3 bases, with 12 bases spanning the gap. CDR3 sequence reads: CASSDNWAGYEQYF. The CDR3 DNA is TGTGCCAGCAGTGATAACTGGGCTGGCTACGAGCAGTACTTC.

The V gene is TRBV28, the J gene TRBJ1-5; TRBD1 might be the D (5 bases). The CDR3 runs to 14 residues. With 1 base removed from V and 3 bases from J, the gap between germline ends came to 7 bases. The germline CDR1 and CDR2 sequences are MDHEN and SYDVKM. The CDR3 here is CASSLLDNNQPQHF. The CDR3 DNA sequence: TGTGCCAGCAGTTTATTGGACAACAATCAGCCCCAGCATTTT. The complete variable domain, with remaining parts taken from reference TRBV28 and TRBJ1-5, reads DVKVTQSSRYLVKRTGEKVFLECVQDMDHENMFWYRQDPGLGLRLIYFSYDVKMKEKGDIPEGYSVSREKKERFSLILESASTNQTSMYLCASSLLDNNQPQHFGDGTRLSIL.

The V and J genes are TRBV2 and TRBJ2-3; D remains ambiguous. Germline-derived CDR1 and CDR2 are SNHLY and FYNNEI. Trimming stripped 5 bases from V and 0 bases from J, with 9 bases between. The CDR3 totals 14 residues. The CDR3 nucleotides are TGTGCCAGCAGTCGAGAGTTTAGCACAGATACGCAGTATTTT. Translating it yields CASSREFSTDTQYF.

The V gene is TRBV7-9, the J gene TRBJ1-1, with a tentative D call TRBD1 (6 bases). CDR1 and CDR2 from the germline V gene are SEHNR and FQNEAQ (reference sequence). This CDR3 comprises 15 residues. Trimming shortened V by 4 bases and J by 7 bases, and 19 bases separated the two germline ends. The CDR3 is CASSSRQEFKLEAFF. In DNA, the CDR3 is TGTGCCAGCAGCTCTAGACAGGAGTTTAAACTTGAAGCTTTCTTT.

The CDR3 coding sequence is TGTGCCAGCAGTTCAATGACAGGGGGCCACACAGATACGCAGTATTTT. As protein: CASSSMTGGHTDTQYF. The chain employs TRBV28 and TRBJ2-3; 10 positions agree with TRBD1. The V segment lost 4 bases and the J segment 2 bases; nucleotides outside the gene matches: 6. The CDR3 loop spans 16 amino acids. The V gene's germline CDR1 is MDHEN and CDR2 SYDVKM.

V gene TRBV5-1 combines with J gene TRBJ1-1; a weak D match, TRBD1 (5 bases). The length of the CDR3 is 13 residues. CDR1 is SGHRS, CDR2 YFSETQ, per germline. Trimming removed 0 bases from V and 8 bases from J, with 11 bases in between. The CDR3 region is CASSLGQGLEAFF. For the CDR3, the DNA is TGCGCCAGCAGCTTGGGTCAGGGATTAGAAGCTTTCTTT.

This chain links TRBV5-8 with TRBJ2-7, with D possibly being TRBD1 (6 bases). CDR3 length equals 14 residues. Trimming left V 3 bases short and J 2 bases short, with 12 bases between. Germline V lookup: CDR1 SGHTS, CDR2 YDEGEE. CDR3 sequence: CASSWGRRTYEQYF. CDR3 DNA: TGTGCCAGCAGCTGGGGGCGGAGAACCTACGAGCAGTACTTC.

The chain joins TRBV9 to TRBJ2-2; 7 nucleotides agree with TRBD1. V was clipped by 3 bases and J by 8 bases; unmatched bases: 10. This CDR3 has 15 residues. The V gene's germline CDR1 is SGDLS and CDR2 YYNGEE. DNA for the CDR3: TGTGCCAGCAGCGGCCGGGGACAGTTTTTGGGGGAGCTGTTTTTT. Protein product: CASSGRGQFLGELFF.

This CDR3 reads CASSPGGTDTQYF. CDR3 coding DNA: TGTGCCAGCAGCCCAGGGGGCACAGATACGCAGTATTTT. V usage is TRBV7-3 and J usage is TRBJ2-3, with a weak D call TRBD1 (6 bases). Germline values: CDR1 SGHTA, CDR2 FQGTGA. V lost 5 bases and J 1 base, leaving 7 bases between the germline ends. The CDR3 loop spans 13 amino acids.

This clone was seen once. The J gene is TRBJ2-7, the V gene TRBV28, with TRBD1 identical over 8 bases. The germline V gene has CDR1 MDHEN and CDR2 SYDVKM. Trimming removed 5 bases from V and 9 bases from J; junction bases left unmatched: 6. The CDR3 runs to 12 residues. CDR3 sequence reads: CASSATGGRQYF. For the CDR3, the DNA is TGTGCCAGCAGTGCAACAGGGGGACGGCAGTACTTC.

The chain has TRBV19 and TRBJ1-1; D is possibly TRBD1 (5 bases). The CDR3 sequence is 13 residues long. Trimming cost V 3 bases and J 3 bases, with 8 bases left between them. CDR1 is LNHDA and CDR2 is SQIVND in the germline V gene (reference sequence). The chain's CDR3 is CASSISRDTEAFF. The CDR3 nucleotides are TGTGCCAGTAGTATTTCCAGGGACACTGAAGCTTTCTTT.

The chain joins TRBV7-2 to TRBJ2-1; 10 bases are shared with TRBD2. The CDR3 sequence is 12 residues long. The J segment lost 5 bases and the V segment lost 10 bases, leaving 2 bases of the junction unmatched. Germline values: CDR1 SGHTA, CDR2 FQGNSA. The CDR3 is CATGLADNEQFF. The CDR3 bases are TGTGCCACCGGACTAGCGGACAATGAGCAGTTCTTC.

V usage is TRBV6-5 and J usage is TRBJ1-3, with TRBD1 as a possible D gene (6 bases). The CDR3 is made up of 15 amino acids. Looked up from germline, CDR1 is MNHEY and CDR2 is SVGAGI. V gave up 4 bases and J gave up 0 bases, with 10 bases separating them. The CDR3 bases are TGTGCCAGCAGTTCTCCCAGGGGCTCTGGAAACACCATATATTTT. This gives the protein CASSSPRGSGNTIYF.

This sequence joins TRBV28 and TRBJ2-1; possibly TRBD1 for D (5 bases). CDR3 length equals 16 residues. Per germline, CDR1 MDHEN and CDR2 SYDVKM. Trimming took 6 bases from V and 0 from J, leaving 15 bases between them. This CDR3 is CASRSSTENSYNEQFF. The CDR3, as DNA: TGTGCCAGCAGATCCTCGACAGAAAACTCCTACAATGAGCAGTTCTTC.

The rearrangement links TRBV6-1 to TRBJ2-2; weak D call: TRBD1 (5 bases). The length of the CDR3 is 15 residues. V was cut by 6 bases and J by 1 base, with 12 bases left in between. The germline gives CDR1 MNHNS, CDR2 SASEGT. DNA for the CDR3: TGTGCCAGCAGCGCAGGGTGGGGGAACACCGGGGAGCTGTTTTTT. It is translated as CASSAGWGNTGELFF.

The gene calls are TRBV5-8 and TRBJ2-1; 9 bases align to TRBD2. Looked up from germline, CDR1 is SGHTS and CDR2 is YDEGEE. V lost 0 bases, J lost 8 bases, and 9 bases stayed unmatched. CDR3 length equals 16 residues. CDR3 in DNA: TGTGCCAGCAGCTTGGGGGTGACTAGCGGATTCCATGAGCAGTTCTTC. Translating it yields CASSLGVTSGFHEQFF. The full variable domain, in which reference TRBV5-8 and TRBJ2-1 provide the parts outside the CDR3, is EAGVTQSPTHLIKTRGQQATLRCSPISGHTSVYWYQQALGLGLQFLLWYDEGEERNRGNFPPRFSGRQFPNYSSELNVNALELEDSALYLCASSLGVTSGFHEQFFGPGTRLTVL.

The rearrangement joins TRBV28 to TRBJ2-1; no definite D call. The CDR3 loop spans 12 amino acids. The germline gives CDR1 MDHEN, CDR2 SYDVKM. The V end was cut by 3 bases, the J end by 6 bases, with 6 bases between. The CDR3 region has the DNA TGTGCCAGCAGTTTGCAACTCAATGAGCAGTTCTTC. Amino acid sequence: CASSLQLNEQFF.

This chain joins TRBV28 and TRBJ2-7, with 7 bases fitting TRBD2. The germline CDR1 and CDR2 sequences are MDHEN and SYDVKM. Germline trimming cut 2 bases from V and 6 bases from J; bases unmatched to any gene: 7. This CDR3 has 14 amino acids. CDR3 in amino acids: CASSLTGGRGEQYF. For the CDR3, the DNA is TGTGCCAGCAGTTTAACAGGAGGGAGGGGCGAGCAGTACTTC.

The sample holds a few counts of this clone. The gene calls are TRBV6-1 and TRBJ2-4, with D tentatively TRBD2 (5 bases). Trimming stripped 8 bases from V and 8 bases from J, with 19 bases between. The CDR3 consists of 14 residues. Germline CDR1 reads MNHNS; CDR2 reads SASEGT. CDR3 amino acids: CASSSEGWADIQYF. CDR3 coding DNA: TGTGCCAGCTCCTCTGAGGGTTGGGCGGACATTCAGTACTTC.

This chain links TRBV29-1 with TRBJ1-3; 9 bases are a match to TRBD1. The V segment lost 4 bases and the J segment 4 bases; nucleotides outside the gene matches: 5. Germline CDR1 is SQVTM and CDR2 is ANQGSEA. The CDR3 sequence is 14 residues long. The DNA for the CDR3 is TGCAGCGTTGGGGACAGGGTTGCCGGAAACACCATATATTTT. The encoded protein is CSVGDRVAGNTIYF.